The 21 T cell receptor beta chains presented below share a single source sample, sequenced in a study of shared clonotypes between healthy human individuals. Here immunoSEQ multiplex PCR was the method, and the copy in TCRdb shows in-frame clones only, minus some. The profile covers 1,500,000 or so clones, with 97% to 99% appearing a single time and approximately 0.38% taken by the ten largest. What was sequenced was naive CD4+ T cells sorted from blood. As to subset: CD45RA+ positively selected. These receptors were obtained from a man in his thirties or forties in good health.

This clone was seen a single time. This chain links TRBV2 with TRBJ2-1, with TRBD2 identical over 7 bases. V lost 4 bases and J lost 5; bases outside the gene matches: 5. Germline CDR1 is SNHLY and CDR2 is FYNNEI. The CDR3 length is 14 residues. CDR3 DNA sequence: TGTGCCAGCAGTGTTATCGGGAGGAACAATGAGCAGTTCTTC. Translation: CASSVIGRNNEQFF.

The chain is built from TRBV28 and TRBJ2-7; TRBD2 aligns across 10 bases. The J segment lost 3 bases and the V segment lost 5 bases, leaving 7 bases of the junction unmatched. Germline CDR1 reads MDHEN; CDR2 reads SYDVKM. The CDR3 is made up of 15 amino acids. CDR3: CASSLLAGVYYEQYF. The DNA for the CDR3 is TGTGCCAGCAGTCTCCTAGCGGGAGTATACTACGAGCAGTACTTC.

The rearrangement uses TRBV15 and TRBJ2-1, with D unclear. Trimming shortened V by 0 bases and J by 8 bases, and 5 bases separated the two germline ends. The length of the CDR3 is 12 residues. Germline values: CDR1 LNHNV, CDR2 YYDKDF (reference sequence). In nucleotides, the CDR3 is TGTGCCACCAGCAGAGATCAGGATGAGCAGTTCTTC. It encodes CATSRDQDEQFF.

This chain uses TRBV7-2 with TRBJ2-5; D may correspond to TRBD1 or TRBD2 (6 bases each). Germline V gene lookup returns CDR1 SGHTA and CDR2 FQGNSA. Trimming shortened V by 5 bases and J by 1 base, and 11 bases separated the two germline ends. This CDR3 has 14 amino acids. CDR3 coding DNA: TGTGCCAGCAGCCGCACGGGGGCCCAAGAGACCCAGTACTTC. The encoded protein is CASSRTGAQETQYF.

J is TRBJ2-6 and V is TRBV28; the match to TRBD1 covers 8 bases. Trimming cost V 5 bases and J 4 bases; bases outside gene matches: 7. CDR3 length: 16 amino acids. Germline loops: CDR1 MDHEN, CDR2 SYDVKM. CDR3 sequence: CASSSWTGRGANVLTF. CDR3 nucleotides: TGTGCCAGCAGTAGCTGGACAGGGCGGGGGGCCAACGTCCTGACTTTC.

The rearrangement joins TRBV6-6 to TRBJ2-1; TRBD2 might be the D (5 bases). The V gene lost 5 bases and the J gene lost 10 bases, with 18 bases spanning the gap. The CDR3 runs 14 residues. The germline V gene has CDR1 MNHNY and CDR2 SVGAGI (reference sequence). In DNA form, the CDR3 reads TGTGCCAGCAGTCAGCTGAGGGCGAGGGCGGAGCAGTTCTTC. Its translation: CASSQLRARAEQFF.

This clone was detected only once. This chain joins TRBV7-8 and TRBJ1-5; 8 bases fit TRBD1. J lost 9 bases, V lost 1 base, and 8 bases had no gene match. There are 15 residues in the CDR3. CDR1 and CDR2 from the germline V gene are SGHVS and FQNEAQ. The CDR3 DNA is TGTGCCAGCAGCTTAGGGACAGGGCGGGGATGGCCCCAGCATTTT. It is translated as CASSLGTGRGWPQHF.

J is TRBJ2-4 and V is TRBV28, with D possibly TRBD2 on 6 matching bases. Trimming took off 6 bases at V and 0 bases at J, with 18 bases between the two ends. This CDR3 comprises 17 residues. CDR1 and CDR2 (germline): MDHEN, SYDVKM. This CDR3 is CASSPREERLAKNIQYF. The CDR3 DNA is TGTGCCAGCAGCCCCAGGGAGGAGCGACTAGCCAAAAACATTCAGTACTTC.

The V gene is TRBV23-1, the J gene TRBJ2-1, with TRBD1 matching over 7 bases. TRBV23-1 is an ORF, and what it does is uncertain. V was pared by 2 bases and J by 1 base, with 17 bases of the junction left unmatched. The CDR3 loop spans 20 amino acids. For the CDR3, the DNA is TGCGCCAGCAGTCAAAACGGGACAGCGATGATACTCGGTTCCTACAATGAGCAGTTCTTC. This codes for CASSQNGTAMILGSYNEQFF.

This clone was observed a single time. CDR3 residues: CASSLGGGTTGNTIYF. The CDR3, as DNA: TGTGCCAGCAGCTTAGGAGGTGGGACCACTGGAAACACCATATATTTT. J is TRBJ1-3 and V is TRBV7-6; possibly TRBD1 for D (5 bases). The CDR3 extends over 16 amino acids. CDR1 is SGHVS, CDR2 FNYEAQ, per germline. V was cut by 1 base and J by 2 bases, with 12 bases left in between.

The CDR3 here is CASSYLGVGQVHEQYF. CDR3 DNA: TGTGCCAGCAGTTACTTGGGCGTGGGACAGGTCCACGAGCAGTACTTC. The chain has TRBV6-5 and TRBJ2-7, with 8 bases fitting TRBD1. Germline CDR1 reads MNHEY; CDR2 reads SVGAGI. This CDR3 comprises 16 residues. J lost 5 bases, V lost 1 base, and 10 bases had no gene match.

The CDR3 DNA reads TGTGCCATCGGGACCAGGGACGACACTGAAGCTTTCTTT. This sequence encodes CAIGTRDDTEAFF. This chain joins TRBV10-3 and TRBJ1-1, with D perhaps TRBD1 (5 bases). This CDR3 has 13 residues. Germline V lookup: CDR1 ENHRY, CDR2 SYGVKD. Deletions cut 8 bases from V and 3 bases from J, with 13 bases between.

The chain carries TRBV27 and TRBJ1-1; D is unclear. V was cut by 5 bases and J by 2 bases, with 15 bases left in between. CDR1 is MNHEY and CDR2 is SMNVEV in the germline V gene (reference sequence). The CDR3 consists of 15 residues. As DNA, the CDR3 is TGTGCCAGCAGTGGCGCCTACGTTTTAAACACTGAAGCTTTCTTT. Translating it yields CASSGAYVLNTEAFF.

The rearrangement uses TRBV2 and TRBJ1-5; D remains unclear. The CDR3 is 13 amino acids. Germline lookup yields CDR1 SNHLY and CDR2 FYNNEI. V was trimmed by 8 bases and J by 5 bases, leaving 13 bases between them. CDR3 nucleotide sequence: TGTGCCAGCTCCCGACGTAACGATCAGCCCCAGCATTTT. Translation: CASSRRNDQPQHF.

This chain joins TRBV5-1 and TRBJ2-7, with 8 positions matching TRBD2. The V gene's germline CDR1 is SGHRS and CDR2 YFSETQ. The CDR3 totals 15 residues. Trimming took 2 bases from V and 3 from J; bases not matched to a gene: 7. In nucleotides, the CDR3 is TGCGCCAGCAGCTTCGGACTAGCCGACGACTACGAGCAGTACTTC. The encoded protein is CASSFGLADDYEQYF. Together with reference TRBV5-1 and TRBJ2-7, the CDR3 gives the full variable domain: KAGVTQTPRYLIKTRGQQVTLSCSPISGHRSVSWYQQTPGQGLQFLFEYFSETQRNKGNFPGRFSGRQFSNSRSEMNVSTLELGDSALYLCASSFGLADDYEQYFGPGTRLTVT.

CDR3 DNA sequence: TGTGCCAGCAGCCCAGGACAGGGGGCCTGGGAGCAGTACTTC. This sequence encodes CASSPGQGAWEQYF. V usage is TRBV11-2 and J usage is TRBJ2-7; 11 bases are a match to TRBD1. Germline CDR1 reads SGHAT; CDR2 reads FQNNGV. The CDR3 covers 14 residues. After removal of 5 bases from V and 7 bases from J, the junction contained 7 bases not matched to a gene.

The chain recombines TRBV13 with TRBJ2-1; D uncertain. The CDR3 has 11 amino acids. The V end lost 5 bases, the J end lost 6 bases, and 5 bases lay between the germline ends. From germline, CDR1 is PRHDT and CDR2 FYEKMQ (reference sequence). The DNA of the CDR3 is TGTGCCAGCAGCACGTTCAATGAGCAGTTCTTC. It translates to CASSTFNEQFF.

This chain connects TRBV11-2 to TRBJ1-1, with D possibly matching TRBD1 (5 bases). Germline CDR1 and CDR2: SGHAT and FQNNGV. The CDR3 covers 17 residues. Trimming cost V 1 base and J 10 bases, with 25 bases left between them. In nucleotides, the CDR3 is TGTGCCAGCAGCTTAGTGGAGACAGCCCCAGATGATCTCGTAGCTTTCTTT. Residues: CASSLVETAPDDLVAFF.

The gene calls are TRBV29-1 and TRBJ2-5; D is perhaps TRBD1 (5 bases). The V end was cut by 4 bases, the J end by 5 bases, with 11 bases between. Per the germline V gene, CDR1 is SQVTM and CDR2 is ANQGSEA. This CDR3 has 12 amino acids. CDR3 region: CSVASGWETQYF. In nucleotides, the CDR3 is TGCAGCGTTGCTTCAGGGTGGGAGACCCAGTACTTC. Looking up the rest from reference TRBV29-1 and TRBJ2-5 gives the full variable domain: SAVISQKPSRDICQRGTSLTIQCQVDSQVTMMFWYRQQPGQSLTLIATANQGSEATYESGFVIDKFPISRPNLTFSTLTVSNMSPEDSSIYLCSVASGWETQYFGPGTRLLVL.

The chain is built from TRBV30 and TRBJ1-3; D unclear. The ends were cut back, 3 bases at V and 0 bases at J, with 15 bases in the middle. The V gene's germline CDR1 is GTSNPN and CDR2 SVGIG (reference sequence). The CDR3 extends over 16 amino acids. CDR3 nucleotides: TGTGCCTGGAGAAGGGAGCGCGAGAGCTCTGGAAACACCATATATTTT. Residues: CAWRRERESSGNTIYF.

V and J are TRBV11-3 and TRBJ1-1; perhaps TRBD1 as D (5 bases). This CDR3 is built from 13 residues. V was cut by 1 base and J by 8 bases, with 11 bases left in between. The V gene's germline CDR1 is SGHNT and CDR2 YENEEA. As DNA, the CDR3 is TGTGCCAGCAGCTTAGTTGGGGCCACAGAAGCTTTCTTT. Translating gives CASSLVGATEAFF. The entire variable domain, with the rest obtained from reference TRBV11-3 and TRBJ1-1, is as follows: EAGVVQSPRYKIIEKKQPVAFWCNPISGHNTLYWYLQNLGQGPELLIRYENEEAVDDSQLPKDRFSAERLKGVDSTLKIQPAELGDSAVYLCASSLVGATEAFFGQGTRLTVV.